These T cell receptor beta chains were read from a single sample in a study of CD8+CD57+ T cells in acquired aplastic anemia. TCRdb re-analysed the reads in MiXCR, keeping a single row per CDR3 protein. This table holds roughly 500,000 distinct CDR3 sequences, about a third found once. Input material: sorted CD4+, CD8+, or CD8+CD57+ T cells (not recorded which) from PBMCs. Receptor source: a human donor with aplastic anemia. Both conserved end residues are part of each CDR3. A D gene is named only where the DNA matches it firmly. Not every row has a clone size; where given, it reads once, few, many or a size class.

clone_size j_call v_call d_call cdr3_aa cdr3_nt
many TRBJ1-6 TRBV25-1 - CASSEGRGNNSPLHF TGTGCCAGCAGTGAAGGAAGGGGCAATAATTCACCCCTCCACTTT
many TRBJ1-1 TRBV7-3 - CASSSGRDTEAFF TGTGCCAGCAGCTCGGGACGGGACACTGAAGCTTTCTTT
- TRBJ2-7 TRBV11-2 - CASSLWLGTSYEQYF TGTGCCAGCAGCTTATGGTTGGGGACCTCCTACGAGCAGTACTTC
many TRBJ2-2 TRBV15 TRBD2 CAIQSGGEATGELFF TGTGCCATCCAATCGGGGGGAGAGGCCACCGGGGAGCTGTTTTTT
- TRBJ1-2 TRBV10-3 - CAISGGDGYTF TGTGCCATCAGTGGGGGGGATGGCTACACCTTC
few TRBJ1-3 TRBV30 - CAWSVHPGDTIYF TGTGCCTGGAGTGTACACCCCGGGGACACCATATATTTT
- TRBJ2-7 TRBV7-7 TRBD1 CASSLPGQGLSYEQYF TGTGCTAGCAGCTTACCCGGACAGGGACTCTCCTACGAGCAGTACTTC
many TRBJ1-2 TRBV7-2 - CASSQTSDNYGYTF TGTGCCAGCAGCCAGACGTCTGATAACTATGGCTACACCTTC
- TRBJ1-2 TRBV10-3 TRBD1 CAIASGTGNGYTF TGTGCCATCGCGTCCGGGACAGGGAATGGCTACACCTTC
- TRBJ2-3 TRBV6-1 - CASTRTGELVDTQYF TGTGCCAGCACCCGTACGGGGGAGTTGGTAGATACGCAGTATTTT
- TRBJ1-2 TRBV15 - CATTSLGSGYTF TGTGCCACCACGTCATTGGGGAGTGGCTACACCTTC
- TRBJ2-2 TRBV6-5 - CASSYSWLNTGELFF TGTGCCAGCAGTTACTCGTGGTTGAACACCGGGGAGCTGTTTTTT
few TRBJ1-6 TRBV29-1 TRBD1 CSVKSGTGFSPLHF TGCAGCGTCAAAAGTGGGACAGGGTTTTCACCCCTCCACTTT
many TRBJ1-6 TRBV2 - CASRPQMGGIGGGSPLHF TGTGCCAGCAGGCCCCAAATGGGGGGGATTGGCGGGGGTTCACCCCTCCACTTT
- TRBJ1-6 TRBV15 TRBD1 CATSRGTGTGYSPLHF TGTGCCACCAGCAGAGGAACGGGGACAGGTTATTCACCCCTCCACTTT
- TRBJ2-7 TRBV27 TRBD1 CASSRWTGTDEQYF TGTGCCAGCAGTAGATGGACAGGGACCGACGAGCAGTACTTC
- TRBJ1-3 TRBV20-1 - CSARGGGAGNTIYF TGCAGTGCTAGAGGAGGGGGGGCTGGAAACACCATATATTTT
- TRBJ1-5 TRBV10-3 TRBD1 CAISRQGLDQPQHF TGTGCCATCAGTCGACAGGGGTTGGATCAGCCCCAGCATTTT
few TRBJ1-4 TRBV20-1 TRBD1 CSASQGAGEKLFF TGCAGTGCTTCTCAGGGGGCGGGGGAAAAACTGTTTTTT
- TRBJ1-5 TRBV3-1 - CASSRDNGAGPQHF TGTGCCAGCAGCCGAGATAACGGGGCAGGTCCCCAGCATTTT
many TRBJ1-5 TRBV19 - CATETAGARGQPQHF TGTGCCACCGAGACCGCAGGGGCGCGTGGTCAGCCCCAGCATTTT
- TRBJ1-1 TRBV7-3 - CASSLRTEEAFF TGTGCCAGCAGCTTGAGGACCGAGGAAGCTTTCTTT
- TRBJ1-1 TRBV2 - CASSPPGRHTEAFF TGTGCCAGCAGCCCCCCAGGGCGGCACACTGAAGCTTTCTTT
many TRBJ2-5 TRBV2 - CASTSLGAETQYF TGTGCCAGCACCTCGCTGGGTGCGGAGACCCAGTACTTC
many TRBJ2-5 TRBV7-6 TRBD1 CASSLAPTAGGSGETQYF TGTGCCAGCAGCTTAGCACCGACCGCAGGGGGTTCAGGGGAGACCCAGTACTTC
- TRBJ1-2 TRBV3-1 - CASSQGKDGYTF TGTGCCAGCAGCCAAGGCAAAGATGGCTACACCTTC
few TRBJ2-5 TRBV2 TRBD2 CASSGTGLGGETQYF TGTGCCAGCAGTGGAACGGGACTAGGTGGGGAGACCCAGTACTTC
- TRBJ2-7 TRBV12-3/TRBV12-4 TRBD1 CASSPTGGPSYEQYF TGTGCCAGCAGCCCTACAGGGGGCCCCTCCTACGAGCAGTACTTC
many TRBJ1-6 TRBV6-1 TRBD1 CASDTGQGSSPLHF TGTGCCAGCGACACGGGACAGGGTTCTTCACCCCTCCACTTT
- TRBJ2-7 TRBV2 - CASNGVSSYEQYF TGTGCCAGCAATGGGGTTTCCTCCTACGAGCAGTACTTC
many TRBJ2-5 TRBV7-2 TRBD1 CASSQGQGKETQYF TGTGCCAGCAGCCAAGGACAGGGGAAGGAGACCCAGTACTTC
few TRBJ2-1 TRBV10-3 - CASSDINAVREQFF TGTGCCAGCAGCGACATTAACGCCGTACGTGAGCAGTTCTTC
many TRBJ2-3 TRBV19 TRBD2 CASRHSGRTDTQYF TGTGCCAGTAGGCATAGCGGGCGTACAGATACGCAGTATTTT
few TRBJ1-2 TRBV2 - CASSPDRKYGYTF TGTGCCAGCAGTCCAGACAGAAAGTATGGCTACACCTTC
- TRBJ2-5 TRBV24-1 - CATSDFQGRGETQYF TGTGCCACCAGTGATTTCCAGGGGAGGGGAGAGACCCAGTACTTC
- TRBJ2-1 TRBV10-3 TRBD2 CAIRLADYNEQFF TGTGCCATCCGACTAGCGGACTACAATGAGCAGTTCTTC
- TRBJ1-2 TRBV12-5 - CASGLVWQGEVYGYTF TGTGCTAGTGGTTTGGTCTGGCAGGGTGAAGTCTATGGCTACACCTTC